This T cell receptor (beta chain) was retrieved from a study of T cell changes during pregnancy in multiple sclerosis. J was trimmed by 2 bases and V by 5 bases; bases with no gene match: 6. CDR1 is MNHNY, CDR2 SVGAGI, per germline (reference sequence). CDR3 size: 15 residues. Using immunoSEQ multiplex PCR, the repertoire was profiled, and TCRdb retains in-frame clones only, with some absent. Of tens of thousands of clones listed, 85% to 90% are singletons. The V gene is TRBV6-6, the J gene TRBJ1-3; TRBD1 matches 7 bases. Sequenced here: CD8+ T cells from peripheral blood mononuclear cells, sampled after pregnancy. The sequence was obtained from a female donor with multiple sclerosis, enrolled in a pregnancy study. The CDR3 region is CASSPDGQAGNTIYF. For the CDR3, the DNA is TGTGCCAGCAGTCCCGACGGACAGGCTGGAAACACCATATATTTT.